Presented here are 18 T cell receptor beta chains from one specimen sequenced in a study of blood T cell repertoires in COVID-19. Some clones are missing from TCRdb's copy, which holds only in-frame ones; the method was immunoSEQ multiplex PCR. The sample has approximately 170,000 clones; roughly 86% are singletons. Material for sequencing was peripheral blood. The receptors here all came from a man aged 35-49 years who had recovered from COVID-19.

V gene TRBV6-5 combines with J gene TRBJ1-1; no firm D call. V was clipped by 7 bases and J by 4 bases, with 13 bases between them. Germline V gene lookup returns CDR1 MNHEY and CDR2 SVGAGI. This CDR3 region has 13 residues. The CDR3 sequence: CASTWGGSTEAFF. The DNA of the CDR3 is TGTGCCAGCACCTGGGGAGGAAGCACTGAAGCTTTCTTT.

V gene TRBV6-6 combines with J gene TRBJ2-6; 7 nucleotides match TRBD1. From germline, CDR1 is MNHNY and CDR2 SVGAGI (reference sequence). There are 16 residues in the CDR3. Trimming removed 5 bases from V and 3 bases from J; junction bases left unmatched: 7. The CDR3 protein is CASSPTGILGANVLTF. For the CDR3, the DNA is TGTGCCAGCAGTCCGACAGGGATTCTTGGGGCCAACGTCCTGACTTTC.

The rearrangement links TRBV7-2 to TRBJ2-3, with 10 bases identical to TRBD2. The CDR3 runs to 15 residues. Germline V lookup: CDR1 SGHTA, CDR2 FQGNSA. Losses at the gene ends were 5 bases for V and 9 bases for J; bases not matched to a gene: 11. CDR3 region: CASSLTSGAQGTQYF. The CDR3 DNA sequence: TGTGCCAGCAGCCTAACTAGCGGGGCCCAGGGGACGCAGTATTTT.

The chain uses TRBV24-1 and TRBJ2-3; no clear D gene. The V gene lost 6 bases and the J gene lost 7 bases, with 7 bases spanning the gap. The length of the CDR3 is 11 residues. Germline assignment: CDR1 KGHDR and CDR2 SFDVKD. The CDR3 DNA follows: TGTGCCACCAGTAGAGCAAATACGCAGTATTTT. Protein product: CATSRANTQYF.

This sequence joins TRBV12-5 and TRBJ2-2; 8 bases are a match to TRBD1. The V gene's germline CDR1 is LGHNT and CDR2 FRNRAP. The V and J ends lost 6 bases and 7 bases, in that order; junction bases with no gene match: 25. The CDR3 length is 20 residues. The CDR3 nucleotides read TGTGCTAGTGGCCATATTAGGTTGTCTGGAACAGGGGGGATCGGCGGGGAGCTGTTTTTT. It codes for CASGHIRLSGTGGIGGELFF.

The V gene is TRBV25-1, the J gene TRBJ1-1; D may be TRBD1 (5 bases). V was pared by 4 bases and J by 4 bases, with 7 bases between. The CDR3 has 12 amino acids. Germline loops: CDR1 MGHDK, CDR2 SYGVNS. The CDR3 DNA reads TGTGCCAGCAGTGGACAGATCACTGAAGCTTTCTTT. This gives the protein CASSGQITEAFF.

The chain couples TRBV7-2 to TRBJ1-2, with no clear D. In germline, CDR1 is SGHTA, CDR2 FQGNSA. Trimming shortened V by 1 base and J by 6 bases, and 9 bases separated the two germline ends. The CDR3 has 13 residues. The CDR3 DNA follows: TGTGCCAGCAGCTTAGATGGTCCAGATGGCTACACCTTC. It specifies CASSLDGPDGYTF. The full variable domain, with the rest looked up from reference TRBV7-2 and TRBJ1-2, is GAGVSQSPSNKVTEKGKDVELRCDPISGHTALYWYRQSLGQGLEFLIYFQGNSAPDKSGLPSDRFSAERTGGSVSTLTIQRTQQEDSAVYLCASSLDGPDGYTFGSGTRLTVV.

The V and J genes are TRBV6-5 and TRBJ2-5; D remains ambiguous. This CDR3 has 14 residues. With 4 bases removed from V and 5 bases from J, the gap between germline ends came to 14 bases. In germline, CDR1 is MNHEY, CDR2 SVGAGI. The CDR3 region has the DNA TGTGCCAGCAGTTTCAAGAGGCGTACGGAGACCCAGTACTTC. It translates to CASSFKRRTETQYF.

The chain has TRBV2 and TRBJ2-3; 13 nucleotides match TRBD2. Looked up from germline, CDR1 is SNHLY and CDR2 is FYNNEI. V lost 6 bases, J lost 1 base, and 4 bases stayed unmatched. The CDR3 has 16 amino acids. In nucleotides, the CDR3 is TGTGCCAGCAGGTTGGGACTAGCGGGACGCACAGATACGCAGTATTTT. Protein: CASRLGLAGRTDTQYF.

This chain uses TRBV2 with TRBJ1-4; 7 nucleotides agree with TRBD1. The V and J ends lost 3 bases and 8 bases, in that order; junction bases with no gene match: 6. The CDR3 spans 14 residues. Germline loops: CDR1 SNHLY, CDR2 FYNNEI. CDR3 DNA sequence: TGTGCCAGCAGTGACGCAGGGGGTAAGGAAAAACTGTTTTTT. Translation: CASSDAGGKEKLFF. The whole variable domain, filled in from reference TRBV2 and TRBJ1-4, reads EPEVTQTPSHQVTQMGQEVILRCVPISNHLYFYWYRQILGQKVEFLVSFYNNEISEKSEIFDDQFSVERPDGSNFTLKIRSTKLEDSAMYFCASSDAGGKEKLFFGSGTQLSVL.

The gene calls are TRBV5-5 and TRBJ2-7; 8 bases agree with TRBD1. Germline V gene data show CDR1 as SGHKS and CDR2 as YYEKEE (reference sequence). The CDR3 totals 14 residues. Trimming at V came to 7 bases and at J to 3 bases, leaving 9 bases not matched to a gene. The CDR3 sequence is CASAETGVHYEQYF. The CDR3 DNA reads TGTGCCAGCGCCGAGACAGGGGTACACTACGAGCAGTACTTC.

The V call is TRBV18, the J call TRBJ1-1; 7 nucleotides agree with TRBD1. The CDR3 runs to 14 residues. With V trimmed by 5 bases and J by 0 bases, 3 bases remained unmatched. The germline V gene has CDR1 KGHSH and CDR2 LQKENI. As DNA, the CDR3 is TGTGCCAGCTCAAACCAGGGGGTGAACACTGAAGCTTTCTTT. The encoded protein is CASSNQGVNTEAFF.

This rearrangement joins TRBV7-3 to TRBJ2-5; perhaps TRBD1 as D (5 bases). The CDR3 loop spans 14 amino acids. Trimming stripped 1 base from V and 7 bases from J, with 13 bases between. Germline V lookup: CDR1 SGHTA, CDR2 FQGTGA. DNA of the CDR3: TGTGCCAGCAGCTTAAAGGGGCAGCCAGGGACCCAGTACTTC. This encodes CASSLKGQPGTQYF.

The chain carries TRBV4-3 and TRBJ1-4; TRBD1 agrees at 9 bases. Germline CDR1 LGHNA, CDR2 YSLEER. The V and J ends lost 0 bases and 9 bases, in that order; junction bases with no gene match: 8. This CDR3 has 16 amino acids. This chain's CDR3 is CASSQDRGQGVKKLFF. The DNA for the CDR3 is TGCGCCAGCAGCCAAGATCGGGGACAGGGAGTGAAAAAACTGTTTTTT.

This clone came up once. The gene calls are TRBV10-3 and TRBJ2-1; 9 bases match TRBD2. The germline gives CDR1 ENHRY, CDR2 SYGVKD. After removal of 7 bases from V and 3 bases from J, the junction contained 7 bases not matched to a gene. This CDR3 contains 15 residues. DNA of the CDR3: TGTGCCATCACCTATTTGCGGGAGGGCTACAATGAGCAGTTCTTC. Residues: CAITYLREGYNEQFF.

The rearrangement links TRBV18 to TRBJ1-5, with no clear D. With 5 bases removed from V and 4 bases from J, the gap between germline ends came to 15 bases. In germline, CDR1 is KGHSH, CDR2 LQKENI. The CDR3 has 15 amino acids. CDR3 coding DNA: TGTGCCAGCTCATCCGCGGGCCCCCCAAATCAGCCCCAGCATTTT. Protein sequence: CASSSAGPPNQPQHF.

This clone has more than one count but fewer than ten. The chain uses TRBV5-1 and TRBJ2-3, with 10 nucleotides matching TRBD2. The CDR3 extends over 14 amino acids. V dropped 4 bases and J dropped 4; count of bases not matched to a gene: 3. CDR1 and CDR2 (germline): SGHRS, YFSETQ. This CDR3 is CASSTAGGPDTQYF. CDR3 bases: TGCGCCAGCAGCACAGCGGGAGGGCCAGATACGCAGTATTTT. Full variable domain (rest looked up from reference TRBV5-1 and TRBJ2-3): KAGVTQTPRYLIKTRGQQVTLSCSPISGHRSVSWYQQTPGQGLQFLFEYFSETQRNKGNFPGRFSGRQFSNSRSEMNVSTLELGDSALYLCASSTAGGPDTQYFGPGTRLTVL.

About this clone itself: One end of the junction is discordant with germline, which a read error may explain. The CDR3 protein is CSVKDPLADTQYF. CDR3 in DNA: TGCAGCGTTAAAGACCCTTTAGCGGATACGCAGTATTTT. The chain employs TRBV29-1 and TRBJ2-3; possibly TRBD2 for D (5 bases). Germline loops: CDR1 SQVTM, CDR2 ANQGSEA. This CDR3 is 13 amino acids long.